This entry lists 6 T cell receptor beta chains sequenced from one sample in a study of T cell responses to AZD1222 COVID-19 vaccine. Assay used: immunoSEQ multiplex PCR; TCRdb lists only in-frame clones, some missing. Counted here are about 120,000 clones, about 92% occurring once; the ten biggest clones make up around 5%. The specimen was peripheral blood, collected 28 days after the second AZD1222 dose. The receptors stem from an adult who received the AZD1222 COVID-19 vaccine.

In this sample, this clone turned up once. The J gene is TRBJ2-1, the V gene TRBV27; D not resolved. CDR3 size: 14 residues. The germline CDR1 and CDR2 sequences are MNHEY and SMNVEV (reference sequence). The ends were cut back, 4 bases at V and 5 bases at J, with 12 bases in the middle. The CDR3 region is CASSSRQQHNEQFF. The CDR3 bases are TGTGCCAGCAGTTCTCGGCAGCAACACAATGAGCAGTTCTTC.

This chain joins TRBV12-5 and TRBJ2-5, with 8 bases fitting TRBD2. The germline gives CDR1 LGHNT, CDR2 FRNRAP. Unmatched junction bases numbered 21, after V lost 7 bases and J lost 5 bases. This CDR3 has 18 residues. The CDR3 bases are TGTGCTAGTGCCCCGGGGGGGGCGGGGAGGGGATCTGGGGAGACCCAGTACTTC. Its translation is CASAPGGAGRGSGETQYF.

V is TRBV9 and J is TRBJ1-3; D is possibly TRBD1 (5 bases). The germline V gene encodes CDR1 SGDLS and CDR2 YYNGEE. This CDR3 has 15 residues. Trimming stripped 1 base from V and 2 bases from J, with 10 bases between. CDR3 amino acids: CASSVSAGAGNTIYF. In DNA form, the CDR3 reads TGTGCCAGCAGCGTAAGTGCGGGGGCTGGAAACACCATATATTTT.

CDR3 protein: CASSPARGGELFF. The CDR3 DNA follows: TGTGCCAGCAGCCCTGCCCGGGGCGGGGAGCTGTTTTTT. The chain carries TRBV27 and TRBJ2-2; maybe TRBD2 (5 bases). Germline CDR1 MNHEY, CDR2 SMNVEV (reference sequence). Trimming stripped 6 bases from V and 7 bases from J, with 12 bases between. This CDR3 has 13 amino acids.

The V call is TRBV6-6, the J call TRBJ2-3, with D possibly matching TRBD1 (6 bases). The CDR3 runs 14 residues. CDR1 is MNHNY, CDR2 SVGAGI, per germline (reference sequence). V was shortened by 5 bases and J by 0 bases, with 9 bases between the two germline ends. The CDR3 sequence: CASSRGGSTDTQYF. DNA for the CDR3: TGTGCCAGCAGTCGAGGGGGTAGCACAGATACGCAGTATTTT.

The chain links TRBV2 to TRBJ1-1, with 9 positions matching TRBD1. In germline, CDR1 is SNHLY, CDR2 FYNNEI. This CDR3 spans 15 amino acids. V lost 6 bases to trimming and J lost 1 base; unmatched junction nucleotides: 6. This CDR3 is CASSPRTGANTEAFF. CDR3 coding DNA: TGTGCCAGCAGCCCTCGGACAGGGGCGAACACTGAAGCTTTCTTT.